The T cell receptor (beta chain) described here comes from a study of shared clonotypes between healthy human individuals. The study's findings and limits: Shared clonotypes: roughly 4.5% naive CD4, around 3.4% naive CD8, about 2.5% memory CD4, approximately 0.4% memory CD8.

The germline V gene has CDR1 SGDLS and CDR2 YYNGEE. The CDR3 has 14 amino acids. Deletions cut 2 bases from V and 7 bases from J, with 10 bases between. Generated by immunoSEQ multiplex PCR, the TCRdb table keeps only in-frame clones and is missing some. Of roughly 2 million clones detected, around 95% appear once; the ten largest clones hold about 0.13%. A word on this clone: What it binds is unknown.

The chain couples TRBV9 to TRBJ1-6; perhaps TRBD1 as D (5 bases). The sequence came from a man aged 18 to 29 in good health. The sequencing input was naive CD4+ T cells sorted from blood. Subset here: CD45RA+ positively selected. The CDR3 region is CASSVRDKNSPLHF. CDR3 DNA: TGTGCCAGCAGCGTCAGGGATAAGAATTCACCCCTCCACTTT.